Each of the 26 T cell receptor beta chains below was sequenced from the same sample in a study of CD8+CD57+ T cells in acquired aplastic anemia. Genomic DNA, the template, was used for profiling of the TCR beta VDJ and CDR3. One entry per CDR3 protein, called by TCRdb with MiXCR from the reads. The repertoire holds roughly 150,000 distinct CDR3 sequences, with around half as singletons. Sequenced patients had shown CD8+CD57+ cell expansion by flow cytometry. Specimen: sorted CD4+, CD8+, or CD8+CD57+ T cells (not recorded which) from PBMCs. Receptors originate from a human donor with aplastic anemia.

This rearrangement joins TRBV2 to TRBJ1-2; D is unclear. Per the germline V gene, CDR1 is SNHLY and CDR2 is FYNNEI. V lost 4 bases to trimming and J lost 5 bases, with 5 bases between them. This CDR3 is 11 amino acids long. The DNA for the CDR3 is TGTGCCAGCAGTGCCAGATATGGCTACACCTTC. It yields the protein CASSARYGYTF.

This clonotype showed up many times. The chain carries TRBV5-5 and TRBJ2-7, with a possible D match to TRBD2 (6 bases). Germline loops: CDR1 SGHKS, CDR2 YYEKEE (reference sequence). This CDR3 spans 14 amino acids. Trimming pared 4 bases from V and 6 bases from J, leaving 17 bases between. CDR3 residues: CASSPTPGGLEQYF. The CDR3 DNA reads as TGTGCCAGCAGCCCCACGCCAGGAGGGCTCGAGCAGTACTTC.

The J gene is TRBJ1-6, the V gene TRBV4-2; no reliable D call. The germline V gene has CDR1 LGHNA and CDR2 YNFKEQ. The CDR3 extends over 16 amino acids. Trimming cost V 4 bases and J 5 bases, with 15 bases left between them. The CDR3: CASSRGPQDDNSPLHF. As DNA, the CDR3 is TGTGCCAGCAGCCGTGGGCCCCAGGATGATAATTCACCCCTCCACTTT.

This clonotype was seen only a few times. The gene calls are TRBV6-1 and TRBJ2-2, with 13 bases fitting TRBD2. The germline V gene encodes CDR1 MNHNS and CDR2 SASEGT. Trimming at V came to 4 bases and at J to 2 bases, leaving 7 bases not matched to a gene. The CDR3 is made up of 18 amino acids. In DNA, the CDR3 is TGTGCCAGCAGTGGGGGGGGACTAGCGGGGCCAAACACCGGGGAGCTGTTTTTT. It is translated as CASSGGGLAGPNTGELFF.

This clonotype was counted at least ten times. V usage is TRBV5-1 and J usage is TRBJ2-1; TRBD2 matches 10 bases. CDR3 length: 15 residues. Per the germline V gene, CDR1 is SGHRS and CDR2 is YFSETQ. The V and J ends lost 4 bases and 4 bases, in that order; junction bases with no gene match: 5. The CDR3 sequence: CASSRTSGVYNEQFF. The CDR3 DNA reads TGCGCCAGCAGCAGGACTAGCGGCGTGTACAATGAGCAGTTCTTC.

A note on this clonotype: Given a much more abundant clone one base away, this may be a read error. The chain is built from TRBV6-1 and TRBJ1-2; no clear D. CDR1 MNHNS and CDR2 SASEGT come from the germline V gene. Trimming took off 11 bases at V and 7 bases at J, with 14 bases between the two ends. The CDR3 extends over 11 amino acids. The CDR3 reads CAGTRGSGYTF. As DNA, the CDR3 is TGTGCCGGCACCAGAGGGTCTGGCTACACCTTC.

The gene calls are TRBV24-1 and TRBJ2-1; TRBD2 agrees at 13 bases. The length of the CDR3 is 18 residues. V shed 2 bases, J shed 6 bases, and the junction held 9 bases outside the gene matches. Germline values: CDR1 KGHDR, CDR2 SFDVKD. The CDR3 DNA sequence: TGTGCCACCAGTGATTCAGGACTAGCGGGGGTCCTCGGCAATGAGCAGTTCTTC. Residues: CATSDSGLAGVLGNEQFF.

J is TRBJ1-1 and V is TRBV15; D gene uncertain. The CDR3 extends over 14 amino acids. V was cut by 0 bases and J by 5 bases, with 10 bases left in between. Germline V gene sequence: CDR1 LNHNV, CDR2 YYDKDF (reference sequence). CDR3 sequence: CATSRDMGGTEAFF. In DNA form, the CDR3 reads TGTGCCACCAGCAGAGATATGGGCGGAACTGAAGCTTTCTTT.

The V gene is TRBV25-1, the J gene TRBJ2-5; possibly TRBD2 for D (7 bases). Per the germline V gene, CDR1 is MGHDK and CDR2 is SYGVNS. V was clipped by 4 bases and J by 2 bases, with 11 bases between them. CDR3 length: 14 amino acids. The CDR3 region has the DNA TGTGCCAGCAGTGGGGGGGGCATACAAGAGACCCAGTACTTC. It specifies CASSGGGIQETQYF.

There are many counts of this clonotype. The CDR3 is CSASYGGGYGYTF. The CDR3 DNA reads as TGCAGTGCTAGCTACGGGGGCGGCTATGGCTACACCTTC. This chain connects TRBV20-1 to TRBJ1-2, with D possibly TRBD1 on 6 matching bases. Per the germline V gene, CDR1 is DFQATT and CDR2 is SNEGSKA (reference sequence). The V end was cut by 3 bases, the J end by 4 bases, with 12 bases between. This CDR3 is built from 13 residues.

The chain couples TRBV7-8 to TRBJ1-3; D might be TRBD1 (5 bases). This CDR3 has 16 residues. V dropped 5 bases and J dropped 3 bases, with 17 bases sitting between them. Germline V lookup: CDR1 SGHVS, CDR2 FQNEAQ. CDR3 nucleotides: TGTGCCAGCAGCCCGAATTCAGACAGCCGTGGAAACACCATATATTTT. This codes for CASSPNSDSRGNTIYF. Variable domain in full (rest from reference TRBV7-8 and TRBJ1-3): GAGVSQSPRYKVAKRGQDVALRCDPISGHVSLFWYQQALGQGPEFLTYFQNEAQLDKSGLPSDRFFAERPEGSVSTLKIQRTQQEDSAVYLCASSPNSDSRGNTIYFGEGSWLTVV.

In its sample, this clonotype was seen many times. This CDR3 reads CASSSLTRNYGYTF. CDR3 in DNA: TGTGCCAGCAGTTCCCTAACCAGGAACTATGGCTACACCTTC. The rearrangement uses TRBV12-3 or TRBV12-4 and TRBJ1-2, with no clear D. Trimming shortened V by 4 bases and J by 2 bases, and 11 bases separated the two germline ends. This CDR3 spans 14 amino acids.

This clonotype was detected ten times or more. V gene TRBV19 combines with J gene TRBJ2-5; D might be TRBD1 (6 bases). The V gene's germline CDR1 is LNHDA and CDR2 SQIVND (reference sequence). The CDR3 runs to 13 residues. The V end lost 7 bases, the J end lost 7 bases, and 16 bases lay between the germline ends. CDR3 sequence reads: CASKRDTEGTQYF. CDR3 nucleotide sequence: TGTGCCAGTAAAAGGGACACCGAGGGGACCCAGTACTTC.

This clonotype was counted a few times. This rearrangement joins TRBV18 to TRBJ2-7; D gene uncertain. V lost 3 bases, J lost 3 bases, and 12 bases lay in between. Germline CDR1 and CDR2: KGHSH and LQKENI. This CDR3 is built from 14 residues. The CDR3 DNA reads TGTGCCAGCTCACCTGGTGGATCAGGCTACGAGCAGTACTTC. It codes for CASSPGGSGYEQYF.

This clonotype was seen a few times. The rearrangement links TRBV29-1 to TRBJ2-5; the D is unclear. CDR1 and CDR2 from the germline V gene are SQVTM and ANQGSEA. V shed 4 bases and J shed 2 bases, with 17 bases lying between them. This CDR3 comprises 15 residues. CDR3 loop: CSVVMGSSQQETQYF. CDR3 DNA: TGCAGCGTTGTTATGGGCTCTAGTCAGCAAGAGACCCAGTACTTC.

Of note for this clonotype: A read error is possible here, since a much larger clone lies one base away. The chain links TRBV3-1 to TRBJ1-6; no reliable D call. Germline CDR1 and CDR2: LGHDT and YNNKEL (reference sequence). The CDR3 is 12 residues long. The CDR3 here is CASSQEGSPLYF. The CDR3 nucleotides are TGTGCCAGCAGCCAAGAAGGATCACCCCTCTACTTT.

This clonotype was seen a handful of times. An end of the junction differs from the germline gene, which may be a read error. This rearrangement joins TRBV25-1 to TRBJ2-7; 10 bases match TRBD2. The CDR3 totals 18 residues. Germline CDR1 is MGHDK and CDR2 is SYGVNS. CDR3 region: CATSETSPVWTSGQEQYF. The CDR3 bases are TGTGCCACCAGTGAAACAAGCCCCGTGTGGACTAGCGGCCAGGAGCAGTACTTC.

The chain recombines TRBV5-4 with TRBJ1-4, with 12 bases lining up with TRBD1. The junction had 7 bases not matched to a gene; V was cut back by 4 bases and J by 6 bases. Per the germline V gene, CDR1 is SGHNT and CDR2 is YYREEE (reference sequence). This CDR3 contains 16 residues. The CDR3 spells CASSGGQGARDEKLFF. DNA for the CDR3: TGTGCCAGCAGCGGGGGACAGGGGGCTAGAGATGAAAAACTGTTTTTT.

This clonotype was seen a single time. At one end the junction does not follow the germline gene, possibly because of a read error. This chain links TRBV7-7 with TRBJ2-5, with no clear D. The CDR3 extends over 16 amino acids. Germline V gene lookup returns CDR1 SSHAT and CDR2 FNYEAQ (reference sequence). CDR3: CASSPHGGTYQETQYF. The CDR3 DNA follows: TGTGCTAGCAGCCCGCACGGTGGAACGTACCAAGAGACCCAGTACTTC.

Relative to its sample, this clonotype is medium-sized. The chain couples TRBV10-3 to TRBJ2-3; D is unclear. The germline gives CDR1 ENHRY, CDR2 SYGVKD. The CDR3 is 14 residues long. Between the trimmed V and J ends, which lost 3 bases and 0 bases, there was a span of 7 bases. The CDR3 reads CAISESASTDTQYF. In DNA, the CDR3 is TGTGCCATCAGTGAAAGTGCTAGCACAGATACGCAGTATTTT.

The V and J genes are TRBV10-3 and TRBJ2-7, with 8 positions matching TRBD1. J was trimmed by 7 bases and V by 5 bases; bases with no gene match: 13. CDR1 ENHRY and CDR2 SYGVKD come from the germline V gene. The CDR3 extends over 15 amino acids. CDR3 protein: CAISPQGARSNEQYV. DNA for the CDR3: TGTGCCATCAGTCCCCAGGGGGCAAGATCCAATGAGCAGTACGTC.

Remarks on this clonotype: An end of the junction differs from the germline gene, which may be a read error. The chain couples TRBV20-1 to TRBJ1-5; D gene unclear. CDR3 length: 14 residues. Looked up from germline, CDR1 is DFQATT and CDR2 is SNEGSKA (reference sequence). As DNA, the CDR3 is TGCCGTGCTAGGATAGGGTTGGGCAATCAGCCCCAGCATTTT. It codes for CRARIGLGNQPQHF.

This clonotype was counted at least ten times. V gene TRBV5-1 combines with J gene TRBJ2-3; D unresolved. Germline loops: CDR1 SGHRS, CDR2 YFSETQ. Trimming removed 0 bases at V and 0 bases at J, with 2 bases between. CDR3 length: 13 amino acids. CDR3 in DNA: TGCGCCAGCAGCTTGGACAGCACAGATACGCAGTATTTT. Translation: CASSLDSTDTQYF.

Comment on this clonotype: Since a much larger clone is just one base distant, this may be a read error. CDR3 residues: CAGREATGGNTGELFF. The CDR3 DNA follows: TGTGCCGGCAGGGAGGCGACAGGGGGTAACACCGGGGAGCTGTTTTTT. The chain couples TRBV5-4 to TRBJ2-2, with 9 positions matching TRBD1. Germline CDR1 and CDR2: SGHNT and YYREEE (reference sequence). The CDR3 covers 16 residues.

This clonotype was picked up a small number of times. The chain couples TRBV10-2 to TRBJ2-2, with D possibly being TRBD1 (6 bases). V lost 5 bases and J 0 bases, leaving 10 bases between the germline ends. The CDR3 totals 15 residues. CDR1 and CDR2 from the germline V gene are WSHSY and SAAADI. The CDR3 loop is CASSTGTPNTGELFF. The CDR3 bases are TGCGCCAGCAGTACCGGGACACCGAACACCGGGGAGCTGTTTTTT.

This clonotype was seen ten or more times. The V and J genes are TRBV6-5 and TRBJ2-7, with 7 bases matching TRBD2. With 2 bases clipped from V and 2 bases from J, the junction kept 6 bases outside the gene matches. This CDR3 has 15 residues. Germline loops: CDR1 MNHEY, CDR2 SVGAGI. The CDR3 sequence: CASSYKAGLPYEQYV. CDR3 coding DNA: TGTGCCAGCAGTTACAAAGCGGGACTACCCTACGAGCAGTACGTC.